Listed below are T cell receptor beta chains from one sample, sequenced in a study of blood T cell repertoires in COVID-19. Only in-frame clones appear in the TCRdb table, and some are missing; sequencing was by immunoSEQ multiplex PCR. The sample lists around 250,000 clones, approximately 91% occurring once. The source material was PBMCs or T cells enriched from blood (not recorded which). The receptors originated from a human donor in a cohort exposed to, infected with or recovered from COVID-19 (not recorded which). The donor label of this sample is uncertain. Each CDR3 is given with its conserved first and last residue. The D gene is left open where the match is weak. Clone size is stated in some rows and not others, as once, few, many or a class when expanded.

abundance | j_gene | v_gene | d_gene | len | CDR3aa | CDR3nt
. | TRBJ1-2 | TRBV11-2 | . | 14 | CASSTITEDYGYTF | TGTGCCAGCAGCACGATCACAGAAGACTATGGCTACACCTTC
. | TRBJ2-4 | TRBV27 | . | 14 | CASSAGTSKNIQYF | TGTGCCAGCAGCGCCGGGACTTCCAAAAACATTCAGTACTTC
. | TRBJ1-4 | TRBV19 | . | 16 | CASRSPLRGTNEKLFF | TGTGCCAGTAGGAGCCCACTCAGGGGTACTAATGAAAAACTGTTTTTT
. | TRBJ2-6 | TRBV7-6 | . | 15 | CASSLTGSGANVLTF | TGTGCCAGCAGCTTAACAGGGTCTGGGGCCAACGTCCTGACTTTC
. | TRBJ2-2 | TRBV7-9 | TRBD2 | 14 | CASSSGEGSGELFF | TGTGCCAGCAGCTCCGGGGAGGGGAGCGGGGAGCTGTTTTTT
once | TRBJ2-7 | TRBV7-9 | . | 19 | CASSLRAPKRLSPSYEQYF | TGTGCCAGCAGCCTCAGGGCCCCGAAGAGACTGTCTCCCTCCTACGAGCAGTACTTC
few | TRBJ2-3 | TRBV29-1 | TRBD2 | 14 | CSVRERGGTDTQYF | TGCAGCGTTCGGGAGCGGGGGGGCACAGATACGCAGTATTTT
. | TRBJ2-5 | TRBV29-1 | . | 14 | CSVESDREGETQYF | TGCAGCGTTGAGTCGGACAGGGAGGGGGAGACCCAGTACTTC
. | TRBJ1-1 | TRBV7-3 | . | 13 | CASSLTWRDEAFF | TGTGCCAGCAGCTTAACTTGGCGGGATGAAGCTTTCTTT
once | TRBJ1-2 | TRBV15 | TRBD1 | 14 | CATSRDRQGGGYTF | TGTGCCACCAGCAGAGATCGACAGGGAGGTGGCTACACCTTC
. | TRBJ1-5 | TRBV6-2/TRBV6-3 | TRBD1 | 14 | CASSYSTGDQPQHF | TGTGCCAGCAGTTACTCGACAGGGGACCAGCCCCAGCATTTT
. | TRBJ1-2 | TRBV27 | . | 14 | CASNGRVTSYGYTF | TGTGCCAGCAACGGCAGGGTGACCTCCTATGGCTACACCTTC
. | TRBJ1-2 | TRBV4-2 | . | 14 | CASSQDSTNYGYTF | TGTGCCAGCAGCCAAGATAGCACTAACTATGGCTACACCTTC
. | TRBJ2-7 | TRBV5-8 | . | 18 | CASSPDRVAWGGTYEQYF | TGTGCCAGCAGCCCGGACAGGGTGGCTTGGGGAGGGACCTACGAGCAGTACTTC
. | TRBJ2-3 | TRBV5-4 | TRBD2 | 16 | CASSVRLRAGGDTQYF | TGTGCCAGCAGCGTCCGACTACGAGCGGGGGGGGATACGCAGTATTTT
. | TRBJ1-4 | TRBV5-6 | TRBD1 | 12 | CASSSRTGGPLF | TGTGCCAGCAGCTCTCGGACAGGGGGGCCCCTTTTT
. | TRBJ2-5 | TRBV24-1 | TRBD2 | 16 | CATSDFGLAGQETQYF | TGTGCCACCAGTGATTTCGGACTAGCGGGACAAGAGACCCAGTACTTC
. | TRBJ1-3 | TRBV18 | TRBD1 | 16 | CASSRSGTGSGNTIYF | TGTGCCAGCTCGAGGTCCGGGACAGGGAGTGGAAACACCATATATTTT
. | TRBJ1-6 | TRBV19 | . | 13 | CASSPDRNSPLHF | TGTGCCAGTAGTCCCGACAGGAATTCACCCCTCCACTTT
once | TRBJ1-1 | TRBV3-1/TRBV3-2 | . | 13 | CASSELSGDEAFF | TGTGCCAGCAGCGAACTGAGCGGAGATGAAGCTTTCTTT
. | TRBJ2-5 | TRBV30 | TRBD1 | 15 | CAWSGGQGVGKTQYF | TGTGCCTGGAGTGGCGGACAGGGGGTGGGAAAGACCCAGTACTTC
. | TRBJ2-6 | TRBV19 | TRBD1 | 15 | CASTWTGSGANVLTF | TGTGCCAGTACCTGGACAGGCTCTGGGGCCAACGTCCTGACTTTC
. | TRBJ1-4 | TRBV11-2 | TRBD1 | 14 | CASSKDRGGEKLFF | TGTGCCAGCAGCAAGGACAGGGGAGGCGAAAAACTGTTTTTT
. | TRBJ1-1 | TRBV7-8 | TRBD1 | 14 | CASSVDRGRTEAFF | TGTGCCAGCAGCGTAGACAGGGGACGCACTGAAGCTTTCTTT
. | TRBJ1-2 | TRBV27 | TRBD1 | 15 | CASSPRGQGWYGYTF | TGTGCCAGCAGTCCTCGAGGACAGGGCTGGTATGGCTACACCTTC
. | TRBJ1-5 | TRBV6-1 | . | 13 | CASSQRGFQPQHF | TGTGCCAGCAGTCAACGAGGCTTTCAGCCCCAGCATTTT
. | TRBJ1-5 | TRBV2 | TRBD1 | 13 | CASSGQGAQPQHF | TGTGCCAGCAGTGGCCAGGGGGCCCAGCCCCAGCATTTT
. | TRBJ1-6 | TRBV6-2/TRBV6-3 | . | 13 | CASSYPPGRPLHF | TGTGCCAGCAGTTACCCCCCGGGAAGACCCCTCCACTTT
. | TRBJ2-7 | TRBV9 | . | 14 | CASSVDQGNYEQYF | TGTGCCAGCAGCGTAGATCAGGGAAACTACGAGCAGTACTTC
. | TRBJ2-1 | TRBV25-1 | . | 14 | CASSEGAGAGEQFF | TGTGCCAGCAGTGAGGGTGCGGGGGCCGGTGAGCAGTTCTTC
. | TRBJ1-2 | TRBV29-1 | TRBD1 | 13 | CSARDRGSYGYTF | TGCAGCGCTCGGGACAGGGGGAGCTATGGCTACACCTTC
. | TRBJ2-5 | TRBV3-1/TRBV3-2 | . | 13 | CASSHGVGETQYF | TGTGCCAGCAGCCACGGGGTAGGGGAGACCCAGTACTTC
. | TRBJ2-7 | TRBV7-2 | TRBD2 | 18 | CASSLTSGSGGATYEQYF | TGTGCCAGCAGCTTAACATCAGGCAGCGGGGGGGCTACGTACGAGCAGTACTTC
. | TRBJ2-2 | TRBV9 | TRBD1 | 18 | CASSVDPTQGAHTGELFF | TGTGCCAGCAGCGTAGACCCCACTCAGGGGGCCCACACCGGGGAGCTGTTTTTT
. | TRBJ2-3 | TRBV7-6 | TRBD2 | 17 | CASSLGSSGVRTDTQYF | TGTGCCAGCAGCTTAGGTTCTAGCGGGGTTCGCACAGATACGCAGTATTTT
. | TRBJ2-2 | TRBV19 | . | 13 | CASAAANTGELFF | TGTGCCAGCGCGGCGGCGAACACCGGGGAGCTGTTTTTT
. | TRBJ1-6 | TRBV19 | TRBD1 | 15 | CASSIAGQGNSPLHF | TGTGCCAGTAGTATAGCTGGACAGGGTAATTCACCCCTCCACTTT
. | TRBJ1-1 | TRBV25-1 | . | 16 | CASSPPRGFFRTEAFF | TGTGCCAGCAGTCCACCTAGGGGTTTTTTCCGGACTGAAGCTTTCTTT
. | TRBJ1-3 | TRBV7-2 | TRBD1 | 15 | CASSLLPGQRNTIYF | TGTGCCAGCAGCTTACTACCGGGACAGAGAAACACCATATATTTT
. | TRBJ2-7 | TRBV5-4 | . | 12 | CASSSPGYEQYF | TGTGCCAGCAGCTCACCAGGTTACGAGCAGTACTTC
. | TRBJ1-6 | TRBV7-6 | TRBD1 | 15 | CASSQRTGGVSPLHF | TGTGCCAGCAGCCAACGAACAGGGGGCGTATCACCCCTCCACTTT
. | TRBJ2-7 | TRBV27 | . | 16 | CASSSPSRGRSYEQYF | TGTGCCAGCAGTTCCCCTTCGCGGGGACGGAGCTACGAGCAGTACTTC